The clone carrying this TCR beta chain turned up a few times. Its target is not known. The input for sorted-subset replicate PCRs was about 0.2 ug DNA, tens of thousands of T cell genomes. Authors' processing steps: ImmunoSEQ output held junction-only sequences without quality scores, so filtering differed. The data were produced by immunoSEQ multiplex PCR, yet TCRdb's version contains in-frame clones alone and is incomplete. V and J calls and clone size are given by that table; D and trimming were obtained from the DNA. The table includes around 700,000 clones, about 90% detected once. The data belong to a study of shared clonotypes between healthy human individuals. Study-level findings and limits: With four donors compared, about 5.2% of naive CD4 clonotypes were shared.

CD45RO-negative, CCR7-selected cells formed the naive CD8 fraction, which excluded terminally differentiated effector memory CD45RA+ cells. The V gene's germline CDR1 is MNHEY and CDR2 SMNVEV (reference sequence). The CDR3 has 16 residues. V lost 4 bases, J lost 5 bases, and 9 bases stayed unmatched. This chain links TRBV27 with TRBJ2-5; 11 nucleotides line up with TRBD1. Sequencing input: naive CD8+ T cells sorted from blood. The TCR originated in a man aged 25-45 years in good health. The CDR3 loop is CASSSGTGGIFETQYF. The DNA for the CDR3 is TGTGCCAGCAGTTCCGGGACAGGGGGTATCTTCGAGACCCAGTACTTC.